The rows below give T cell receptor beta chains drawn from one sample of a study of blood T cell repertoires in COVID-19. Repertoires were generated with immunoSEQ multiplex PCR, while TCRdb's copy carries only in-frame clones and drops some. Among 300,000 to 400,000 clones listed, around 89% were seen once. Sequencing was carried out using peripheral blood. These receptors came from a woman aged 50 to 65 with active or convalescent COVID-19. CDR3s include the opening cysteine and the closing phenylalanine or tryptophan. Fields, in order: clone size, V gene, J gene, D gene, CDR3 protein, CDR3 DNA. The D gene is left open where the match is weak. Clone size is given for some rows only: seen once, a few or many times, or a class if the clone is expanded.

.,TRBV7-2,TRBJ2-7,TRBD1,CASRSQGAEQYF,TGTGCCAGCAGATCACAGGGGGCCGAGCAGTACTTC
.,TRBV19,TRBJ2-1,.,CASSRAPEWRLAPEQFF,TGTGCCAGTAGTAGGGCCCCTGAGTGGCGGTTAGCGCCTGAGCAGTTCTTC
once,TRBV15,TRBJ2-2,TRBD2,CATSRALAGVGGELFF,TGTGCCACCAGCAGAGCACTAGCGGGGGTGGGCGGGGAGCTGTTTTTT
.,TRBV27,TRBJ1-2,.,CASSFQGKGGYTF,TGTGCCAGCAGTTTTCAGGGAAAAGGGGGCTACACCTTC
.,TRBV2,TRBJ2-3,TRBD2,CASRLAEISTDTQYF,TGTGCCAGCAGACTAGCGGAAATTAGCACAGATACGCAGTATTTT
.,TRBV5-5,TRBJ2-1,TRBD2,CASSPRTSGRNEQFF,TGTGCCAGCAGCCCGAGGACTAGCGGGAGGAATGAGCAGTTCTTC
.,TRBV30,TRBJ1-1,.,CAWSVESAAFF,TGTGCCTGGAGTGTAGAGTCCGCAGCTTTCTTT
.,TRBV4-1,TRBJ2-1,TRBD1,CASSHTGTDYYNEQFF,TGCGCCAGCAGCCATACCGGGACAGACTACTACAATGAGCAGTTCTTC
.,TRBV28,TRBJ2-3,TRBD2,CASSTPGLAGTDTQYF,TGTGCCAGCAGTACCCCGGGGCTAGCGGGAACAGATACGCAGTATTTT
.,TRBV18,TRBJ1-4,.,CASSPERGPTKLFF,TGTGCCAGCTCACCAGAGCGGGGACCCACAAAACTGTTTTTT
.,TRBV27,TRBJ1-1,.,CASSLSPWVQAEAFF,TGTGCCAGCAGTTTATCCCCCTGGGTACAGGCAGAAGCTTTCTTT
.,TRBV13,TRBJ2-5,TRBD2,CASSISGTRDIETQYF,TGTGCCAGCAGCATTAGTGGGACTAGGGATATAGAGACCCAGTACTTC
.,TRBV2,TRBJ1-5,.,CASRATGGNQPQHF,TGTGCCAGCAGGGCCACGGGGGGCAATCAGCCCCAGCATTTT
.,TRBV11-3,TRBJ1-1,.,CASSLRANTEAFF,TGTGCCAGCAGCTTACGCGCGAACACTGAAGCTTTCTTT
.,TRBV10-3,TRBJ1-5,TRBD1,CAISDETGNQPQHF,TGTGCCATCAGTGATGAGACAGGGAATCAGCCCCAGCATTTT
.,TRBV5-1,TRBJ2-6,.,CASSLVSGPGANVLTF,TGCGCCAGCAGCTTAGTATCAGGGCCTGGGGCCAACGTCCTGACTTTC
.,TRBV5-1,TRBJ2-1,.,CASSLVPGYNEQFF,TGCGCCAGCAGCTTGGTCCCAGGGTACAATGAGCAGTTCTTC
.,TRBV28,TRBJ2-7,TRBD2,CASSVLAGGLNEQYF,TGTGCCAGCAGCGTCCTAGCGGGGGGACTGAACGAGCAGTACTTC
.,TRBV19,TRBJ2-2,.,CASSKIDPGTGELFF,TGTGCCAGTAGTAAGATTGACCCCGGGACCGGGGAGCTGTTTTTT
.,TRBV18,TRBJ1-2,TRBD1,CASSPPAGGGYTF,TGTGCCAGCTCACCACCCGCAGGGGGGGGCTACACCTTC
.,TRBV15,TRBJ1-1,TRBD1,CATSRDRTGKAFF,TGTGCCACCAGCAGAGATAGGACAGGGAAAGCTTTCTTT
.,TRBV7-7,TRBJ2-2,TRBD1,CASSWGTGESGELFF,TGTGCTAGCAGCTGGGGGACAGGGGAATCCGGGGAGCTGTTTTTT
medium-sized,TRBV12-5,TRBJ2-2,.,CASGLAQGSGELFF,TGTGCTAGTGGTTTGGCCCAGGGGTCCGGGGAGCTGTTTTTT
.,TRBV2,TRBJ1-5,TRBD1,CASSEFIRVLTGNQPQHF,TGTGCCAGCAGTGAATTTATAAGGGTCTTGACAGGGAATCAGCCCCAGCATTTT
.,TRBV7-2,TRBJ2-7,TRBD1,CASSSRGTYEQYF,TGTGCCAGCAGCTCCAGGGGGACCTACGAGCAGTACTTC
.,TRBV12-3/TRBV12-4,TRBJ1-6,.,CASAVVNSPLHF,TGTGCCAGCGCAGTTGTTAATTCACCCCTCCACTTT